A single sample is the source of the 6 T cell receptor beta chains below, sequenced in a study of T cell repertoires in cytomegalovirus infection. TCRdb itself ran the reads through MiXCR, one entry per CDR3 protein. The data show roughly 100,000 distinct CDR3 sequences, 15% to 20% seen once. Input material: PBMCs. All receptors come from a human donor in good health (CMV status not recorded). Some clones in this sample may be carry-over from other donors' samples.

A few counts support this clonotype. CDR3 sequence reads: CASSLEGQGYNEQFF. For the CDR3, the DNA is TGTGCCAGCAGCTTAGAGGGACAGGGGTACAATGAGCAGTTCTTC. The chain joins TRBV7-3 to TRBJ2-1; 10 bases match TRBD1. J gave up 4 bases and V 2 bases, and 2 bases lay outside the gene matches. Germline CDR1 SGHTA, CDR2 FQGTGA. The CDR3 is 15 residues long.

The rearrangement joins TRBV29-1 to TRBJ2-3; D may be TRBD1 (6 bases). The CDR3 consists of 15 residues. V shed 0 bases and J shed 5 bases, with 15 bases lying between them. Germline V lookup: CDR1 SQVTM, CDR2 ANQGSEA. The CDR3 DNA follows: TGCAGCGTTGAAGATATGTGGGGGCCGAGAGATACGCAGTATTTT. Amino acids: CSVEDMWGPRDTQYF.

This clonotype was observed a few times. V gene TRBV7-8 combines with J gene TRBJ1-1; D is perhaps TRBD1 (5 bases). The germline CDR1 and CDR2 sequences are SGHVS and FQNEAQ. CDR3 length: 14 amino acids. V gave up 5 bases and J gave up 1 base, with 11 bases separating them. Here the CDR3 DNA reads TGTGCCAGCAGCCACCCAGGGAGGAACACTGAAGCTTTCTTT. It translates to CASSHPGRNTEAFF.

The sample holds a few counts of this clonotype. CDR3 in amino acids: CASSESRGTETFF. The DNA of the CDR3 is TGCGCCAGCAGTGAGAGTAGGGGGACAGAAACTTTCTTT. The chain carries TRBV10-2 and TRBJ1-1; 7 positions agree with TRBD1. The CDR3 is 13 residues long. The ends lost 2 bases at V and 12 bases at J; junction bases unmatched: 9. CDR1 is WSHSY and CDR2 is SAAADI in the germline V gene.

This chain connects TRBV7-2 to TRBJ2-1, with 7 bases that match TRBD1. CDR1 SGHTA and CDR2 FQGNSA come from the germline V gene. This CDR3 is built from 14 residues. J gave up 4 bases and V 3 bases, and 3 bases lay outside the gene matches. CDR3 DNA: TGTGCCAGCAGCTTGTTACAGGGGTACAATGAGCAGTTCTTC. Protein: CASSLLQGYNEQFF.

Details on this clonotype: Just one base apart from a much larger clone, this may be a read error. DNA for the CDR3: TGTGCCAGCAGCTTAGGAGGAGCTGGAAAGACCATATATTTT. As protein: CASSLGGAGKTIYF. V is TRBV7-2 and J is TRBJ1-3; D unresolved. The CDR3 runs to 14 residues. Germline CDR1 is SGHTA and CDR2 is FQGNSA.